The 9 T cell receptor beta chains presented below share a single source sample, sequenced in a study of cytomegalovirus exposure and HLA in healthy donors. PCR employed 60 Vbeta and 13 Jbeta primers. TCRdb keeps only in-frame clones here, not all; method: immunoSEQ multiplex PCR. The table records roughly 120,000 clones, 81% of them present only once. The specimen sequenced was PBMCs. The source of these receptors is a woman under 40 in good health and CMV-seronegative.

The chain joins TRBV11-2 to TRBJ2-3, with 10 nucleotides matching TRBD2. Germline V lookup: CDR1 SGHAT, CDR2 FQNNGV. V lost 2 bases to trimming and J lost 0 bases; unmatched junction nucleotides: 11. The CDR3 runs 19 residues. In DNA, the CDR3 is TGTGCCAGCAGCTTATTCGGAACTAGCGGGACCACTAGCACAGATACGCAGTATTTT. It is translated as CASSLFGTSGTTSTDTQYF. Drawing the rest from reference TRBV11-2 and TRBJ2-3, the complete variable domain is EAGVAQSPRYKIIEKRQSVAFWCNPISGHATLYWYQQILGQGPKLLIQFQNNGVVDDSQLPKDRFSAERLKGVDSTLKIQPAKLEDSAVYLCASSLFGTSGTTSTDTQYFGPGTRLTVL.

The chain is built from TRBV9 and TRBJ2-3; D may be TRBD2 (6 bases). With 3 bases removed from V and 1 base from J, the gap between germline ends came to 15 bases. Germline V lookup: CDR1 SGDLS, CDR2 YYNGEE. The CDR3 loop spans 16 amino acids. The CDR3 DNA is TGTGCCAGCAGCGCCACCGGGGGTGGGGGCACAGATACGCAGTATTTT. Encoded protein: CASSATGGGGTDTQYF.

This chain links TRBV18 with TRBJ2-3, with 12 bases aligning to TRBD1. The CDR3 sequence is 16 residues long. V was pared by 8 bases and J by 3 bases, with 9 bases of the junction left unmatched. Germline CDR1 KGHSH, CDR2 LQKENI. The CDR3 is CASAIPGQGATDTQYF. The CDR3 DNA sequence: TGTGCCAGCGCAATACCGGGACAGGGGGCAACAGATACGCAGTATTTT.

The chain recombines TRBV5-6 with TRBJ2-2, with D hard to call. V lost 1 base to trimming and J lost 4 bases, with 5 bases between them. CDR1 and CDR2 from the germline V gene are SGHDT and YYEEEE. This CDR3 region has 13 residues. In DNA, the CDR3 is TGTGCCAGCAGCTTGCCGAGCACCGGGGAGCTGTTTTTT. Residues: CASSLPSTGELFF. The complete variable domain, with remaining parts taken from reference TRBV5-6 and TRBJ2-2, reads DAGVTQSPTHLIKTRGQQVTLRCSPKSGHDTVSWYQQALGQGPQFIFQYYEEEERQRGNFPDRFSGHQFPNYSSELNVNALLLGDSALYLCASSLPSTGELFFGEGSRLTVL.

Worth noting for this clone: At one end the junction does not follow the germline gene, possibly because of a read error. Other DNA variants within this sample encode the same CDR3. The J gene is TRBJ2-6, the V gene TRBV5-4, with 8 bases lining up with TRBD1. This CDR3 comprises 16 residues. Germline values: CDR1 SGHNT, CDR2 YYREEE (reference sequence). CDR3 sequence: CASSQDRGSGANVLTF. CDR3 bases: TGCGCCAGCAGCCAAGACAGGGGCTCTGGGGCCAACGTCCTGACTTTC.

The chain uses TRBV19 and TRBJ2-1; 11 bases are shared with TRBD2. V shed 3 bases, J shed 2 bases, and the junction held 9 bases outside the gene matches. The CDR3 runs to 18 residues. The V gene's germline CDR1 is LNHDA and CDR2 SQIVND (reference sequence). The CDR3 bases are TGTGCCAGTAGTATTCTCGGGACTAGCGGAGCCACCTACAATGAGCAGTTCTTC. As protein: CASSILGTSGATYNEQFF.

This clone came up a few times. Here the CDR3 DNA reads TGTGCCAGCAGTTTGTCTAGCGGGAGGGCTGAGCAGTTCTTC. Its translation: CASSLSSGRAEQFF. This chain connects TRBV28 to TRBJ2-1; TRBD2 matches 12 bases. This CDR3 is built from 14 residues. The trim removed 3 bases at V and 9 bases at J, leaving 3 bases unmatched. From germline, CDR1 is MDHEN and CDR2 SYDVKM.

The chain carries TRBV11-2 and TRBJ2-3; D gene ambiguous. Germline assignment: CDR1 SGHAT and CDR2 FQNNGV. Deletions cut 3 bases from V and 2 bases from J, with 6 bases between. The CDR3 spans 13 residues. CDR3 nucleotides: TGTGCCAGCAGCTTCTTTATCACAGATACGCAGTATTTT. It is translated as CASSFFITDTQYF.

V usage is TRBV6-6 and J usage is TRBJ1-6, with 11 nucleotides matching TRBD1. J lost 9 bases, V lost 4 bases, and 8 bases had no gene match. The CDR3 sequence is 16 residues long. Germline V CDR1 and CDR2: MNHNY, SVGAGI (reference sequence). As DNA, the CDR3 is TGTGCCAGCAGTTTTTCGGGGACAGGGGGTAGTTCACCCCTCCACTTT. This sequence encodes CASSFSGTGGSSPLHF.